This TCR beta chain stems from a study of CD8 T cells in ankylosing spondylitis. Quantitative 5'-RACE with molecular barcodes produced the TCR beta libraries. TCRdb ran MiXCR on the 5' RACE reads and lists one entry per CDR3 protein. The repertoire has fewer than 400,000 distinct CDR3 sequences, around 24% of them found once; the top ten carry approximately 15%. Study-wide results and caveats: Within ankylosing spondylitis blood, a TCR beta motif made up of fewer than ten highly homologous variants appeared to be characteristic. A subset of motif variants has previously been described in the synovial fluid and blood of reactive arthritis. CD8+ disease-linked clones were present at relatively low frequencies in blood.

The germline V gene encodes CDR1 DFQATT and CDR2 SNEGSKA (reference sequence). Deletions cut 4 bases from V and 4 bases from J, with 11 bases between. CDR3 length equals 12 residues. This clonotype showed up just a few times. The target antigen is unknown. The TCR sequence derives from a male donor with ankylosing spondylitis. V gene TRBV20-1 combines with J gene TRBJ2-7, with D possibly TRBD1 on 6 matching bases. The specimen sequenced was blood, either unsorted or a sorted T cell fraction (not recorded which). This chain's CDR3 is CSANLQGYEQYF. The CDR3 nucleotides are TGCAGTGCTAATCTACAGGGTTACGAGCAGTACTTC.